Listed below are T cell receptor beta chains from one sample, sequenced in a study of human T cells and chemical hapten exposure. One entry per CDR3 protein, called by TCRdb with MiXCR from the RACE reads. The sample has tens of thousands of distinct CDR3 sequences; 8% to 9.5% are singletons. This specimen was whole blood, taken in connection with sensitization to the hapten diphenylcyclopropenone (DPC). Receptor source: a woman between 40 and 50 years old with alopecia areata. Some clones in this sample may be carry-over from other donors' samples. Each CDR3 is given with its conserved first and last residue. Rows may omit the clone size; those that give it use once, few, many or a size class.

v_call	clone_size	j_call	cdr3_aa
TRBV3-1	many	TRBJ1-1	CASSGQSNTEAFF
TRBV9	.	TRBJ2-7	CASSVADSFPYEQYF
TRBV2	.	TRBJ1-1	CASNGGWRTEAFF
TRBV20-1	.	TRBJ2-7	CSARDLTGVEQYF
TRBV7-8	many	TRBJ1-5	CASSPADPNQPQHF
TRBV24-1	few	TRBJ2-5	CATSDPRRAEETQYF
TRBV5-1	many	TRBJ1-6	CASSKTTVNNSPLHF
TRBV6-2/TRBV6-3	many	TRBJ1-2	CASSAGTGYGYTF
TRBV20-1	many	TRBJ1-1	CSVLNRGSEAFF
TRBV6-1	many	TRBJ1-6	CASSELGQVLPLHF
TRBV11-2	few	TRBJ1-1	CASSWGQSNTEAFF
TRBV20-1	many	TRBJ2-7	CSARDGDSVDYEQYF
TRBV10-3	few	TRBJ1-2	CALRRPNYGYTF
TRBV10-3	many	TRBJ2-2	CAISESTGLNTGELFF
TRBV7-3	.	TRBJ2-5	CASSLKAGAVETQYF
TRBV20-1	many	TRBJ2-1	CSAMVPGTWSYNEQFF
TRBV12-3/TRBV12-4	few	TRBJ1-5	CASSLAPREGDQPQHF
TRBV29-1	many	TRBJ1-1	CSVEGVNTEAFF
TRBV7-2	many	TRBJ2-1	CASSLIAGGTYNEQFF
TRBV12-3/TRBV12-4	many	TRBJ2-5	CASRPMGLAGGETQYF
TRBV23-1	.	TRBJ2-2	CASRLLAGAVTGELFF
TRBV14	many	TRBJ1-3	CASSRNSLSSGNTIYF
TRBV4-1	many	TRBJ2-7	CASSQVGAGPHEQYF
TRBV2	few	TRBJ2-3	CASTTAGGDTQYF
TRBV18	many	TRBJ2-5	CASSPLGTVQETQYF
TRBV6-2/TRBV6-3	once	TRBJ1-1	CASSPDRARAFF
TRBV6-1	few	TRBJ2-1	CASSDSGGYNEQFF
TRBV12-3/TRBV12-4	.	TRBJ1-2	CASSLTNYGYTF
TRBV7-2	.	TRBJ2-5	CASSQQVGSVETQYF
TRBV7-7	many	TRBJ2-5	CASSRGSQETQYF
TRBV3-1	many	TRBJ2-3	CASSQVVDTQYF
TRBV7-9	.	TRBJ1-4	CASSLTQPNEKLFF
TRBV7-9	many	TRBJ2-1	CASSQTLAGINEQFF
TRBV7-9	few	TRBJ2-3	CASSLSWDTQYF
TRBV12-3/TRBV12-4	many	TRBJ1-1	CASTIGGMGTEAFF
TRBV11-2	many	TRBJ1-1	CASSLDGTAFEAFF
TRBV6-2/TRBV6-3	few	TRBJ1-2	CASSYGGYGYTF
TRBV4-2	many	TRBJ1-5	CASSQDEWDPNQPQHF
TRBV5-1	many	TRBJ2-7	CASSAGTVAGEQYF
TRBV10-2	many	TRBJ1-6	CASSESAGTYNSPLHF
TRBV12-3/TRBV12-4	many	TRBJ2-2	CASSLAGFTGELFF
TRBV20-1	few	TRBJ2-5	CSASIETQYF
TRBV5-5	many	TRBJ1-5	CASSSTSAWDQPQHF
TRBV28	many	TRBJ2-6	CATEKTGMYGGANVLTF
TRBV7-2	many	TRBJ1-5	CASSLDGRGNQPQHF
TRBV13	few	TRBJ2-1	CASSLAGGNEQFF